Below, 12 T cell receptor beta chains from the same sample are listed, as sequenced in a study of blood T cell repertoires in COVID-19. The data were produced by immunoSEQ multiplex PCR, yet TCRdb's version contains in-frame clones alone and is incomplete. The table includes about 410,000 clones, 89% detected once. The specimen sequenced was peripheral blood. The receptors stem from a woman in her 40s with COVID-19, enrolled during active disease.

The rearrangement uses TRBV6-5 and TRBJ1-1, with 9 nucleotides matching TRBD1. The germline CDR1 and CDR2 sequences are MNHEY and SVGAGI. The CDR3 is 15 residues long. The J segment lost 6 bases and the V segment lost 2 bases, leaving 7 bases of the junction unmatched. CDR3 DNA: TGTGCCAGCAGTTACGAGGGACAGGGCTTTCCTGAAGCTTTCTTT. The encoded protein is CASSYEGQGFPEAFF.

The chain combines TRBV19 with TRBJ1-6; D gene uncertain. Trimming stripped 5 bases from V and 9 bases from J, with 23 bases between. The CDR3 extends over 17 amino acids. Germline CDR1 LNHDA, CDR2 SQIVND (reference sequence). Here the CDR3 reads CASSVGPREGYASPLHF. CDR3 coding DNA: TGTGCCAGTAGTGTCGGTCCGCGAGAGGGCTATGCTTCACCCCTCCACTTT.

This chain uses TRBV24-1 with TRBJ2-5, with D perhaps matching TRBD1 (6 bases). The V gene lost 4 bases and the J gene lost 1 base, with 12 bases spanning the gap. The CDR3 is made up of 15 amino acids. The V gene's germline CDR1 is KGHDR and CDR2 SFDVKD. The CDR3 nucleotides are TGTGCCACCAGTGACCGAGGACAGTCCCAAGAGACCCAGTACTTC. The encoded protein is CATSDRGQSQETQYF.

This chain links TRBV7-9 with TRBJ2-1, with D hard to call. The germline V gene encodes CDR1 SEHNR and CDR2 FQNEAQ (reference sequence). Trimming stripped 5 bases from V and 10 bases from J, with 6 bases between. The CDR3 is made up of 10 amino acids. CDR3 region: CASSPREQFF. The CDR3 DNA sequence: TGTGCCAGCAGCCCTAGGGAGCAGTTCTTC.

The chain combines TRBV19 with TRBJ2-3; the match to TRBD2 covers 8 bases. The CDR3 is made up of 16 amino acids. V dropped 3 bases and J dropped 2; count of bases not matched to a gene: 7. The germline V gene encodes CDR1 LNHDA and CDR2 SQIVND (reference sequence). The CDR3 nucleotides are TGTGCCAGTAGTATGCGAGCGGGAGTCAACACAGATACGCAGTATTTT. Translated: CASSMRAGVNTDTQYF.

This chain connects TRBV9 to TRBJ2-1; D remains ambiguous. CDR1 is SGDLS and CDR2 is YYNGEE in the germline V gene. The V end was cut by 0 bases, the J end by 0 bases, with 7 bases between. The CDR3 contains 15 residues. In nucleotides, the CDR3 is TGTGCCAGCAGCGTAGATCTGAGCTCCTACAATGAGCAGTTCTTC. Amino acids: CASSVDLSSYNEQFF.

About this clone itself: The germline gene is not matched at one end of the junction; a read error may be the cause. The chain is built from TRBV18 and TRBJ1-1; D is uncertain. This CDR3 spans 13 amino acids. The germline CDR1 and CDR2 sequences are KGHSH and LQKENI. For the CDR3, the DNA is TGTGCCAGCTCCCCACAGAGGAACACTGAAGCTTTCTTT. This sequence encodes CASSPQRNTEAFF. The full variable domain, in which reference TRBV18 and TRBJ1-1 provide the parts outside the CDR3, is NAGVMQNPRHLVRRRGQEARLRCSPMKGHSHVYWYRQLPEEGLKFMVYLQKENIIDESGMPKERFSAEFPKEGPSILRIQQVVRGDSAAYFCASSPQRNTEAFFGQGTRLTVV.

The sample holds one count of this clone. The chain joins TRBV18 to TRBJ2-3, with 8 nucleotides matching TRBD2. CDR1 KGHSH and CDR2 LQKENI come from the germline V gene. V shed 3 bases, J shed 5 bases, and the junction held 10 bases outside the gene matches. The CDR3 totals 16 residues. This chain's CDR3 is CASSPLGGGREDTQYF. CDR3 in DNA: TGTGCCAGCTCACCCCTAGGCGGGGGGCGGGAAGATACGCAGTATTTT.

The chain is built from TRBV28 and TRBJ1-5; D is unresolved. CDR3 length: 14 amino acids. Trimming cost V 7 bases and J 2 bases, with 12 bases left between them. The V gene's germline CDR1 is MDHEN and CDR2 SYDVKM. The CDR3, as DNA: TGTGCCAGCACCGCAATGAGGGGCAATCAGCCCCAGCATTTT. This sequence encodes CASTAMRGNQPQHF.

CDR3 coding DNA: TGTGCCAGTCAAGACTCGGCCACCGACAATGAGCAGTTCTTC. This sequence encodes CASQDSATDNEQFF. V usage is TRBV2 and J usage is TRBJ2-1; D unresolved. The germline V and J ends were trimmed by 9 bases and 5 bases, with 17 bases remaining between them. The CDR3 runs 14 residues. Per germline, CDR1 SNHLY and CDR2 FYNNEI.

This chain's CDR3 is CASSLGLSSGANVLTF. Here the CDR3 DNA reads TGCGCCAGCAGCTTGGGACTCTCCTCTGGGGCCAACGTCCTGACTTTC. The chain has TRBV5-1 and TRBJ2-6; D gene unclear. Germline-derived CDR1 and CDR2 are SGHRS and YFSETQ. V was clipped by 0 bases and J by 0 bases, with 7 bases between them. This CDR3 spans 16 amino acids.

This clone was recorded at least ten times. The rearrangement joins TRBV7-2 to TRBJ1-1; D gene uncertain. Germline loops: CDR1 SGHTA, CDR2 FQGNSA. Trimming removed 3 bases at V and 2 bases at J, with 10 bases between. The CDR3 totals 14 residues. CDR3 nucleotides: TGTGCCAGCAGCTTTGGCTCTGCTAACACTGAAGCTTTCTTT. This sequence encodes CASSFGSANTEAFF. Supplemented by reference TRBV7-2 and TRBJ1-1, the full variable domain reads GAGVSQSPSNKVTEKGKDVELRCDPISGHTALYWYRQSLGQGLEFLIYFQGNSAPDKSGLPSDRFSAERTGGSVSTLTIQRTQQEDSAVYLCASSFGSANTEAFFGQGTRLTVV.